The 14 T cell receptor beta chains reported below all come from one sample, sequenced in a study of T cell repertoires in cytomegalovirus infection. These TCRs are of unknown antigen specificity. TCRdb reanalysed the reads using MiXCR and keeps one entry per CDR3 protein. The sample includes about 900,000 distinct CDR3 sequences, roughly 31% of them seen just once. Sample: cultured CD8+ T cells from PBMCs, taken from culture after CMV antigen stimulation. The receptors shown here come from a human donor in good health (CMV status not recorded). Some clones in this sample may be carry-over from other donors' samples.

This clonotype was recorded a few times. The rearrangement joins TRBV15 to TRBJ2-7, with D perhaps given as TRBD1 or TRBD2 (5 bases each). The V gene's germline CDR1 is LNHNV and CDR2 YYDKDF (reference sequence). The CDR3 extends over 14 amino acids. Trimming took 0 bases from V and 3 from J, leaving 9 bases between them. The CDR3 protein is CATSRDRGIYEQYF. The CDR3 nucleotides read TGTGCCACCAGCAGAGATCGGGGCATCTACGAGCAGTACTTC.

This clonotype was observed a handful of times. The chain has TRBV24-1 and TRBJ2-1; possibly TRBD2 for D (6 bases). Germline CDR1 KGHDR, CDR2 SFDVKD. Trimming shortened V by 11 bases and J by 8 bases, and 21 bases separated the two germline ends. The CDR3 contains 14 residues. This chain's CDR3 is CAREEVTRYDEQFF. The CDR3 coding sequence is TGTGCCAGGGAGGAGGTAACCCGATATGATGAGCAGTTCTTC.

The chain employs TRBV7-6 and TRBJ1-6; TRBD1 matches at 8 bases. The CDR3 is 17 residues long. Germline lookup yields CDR1 SGHVS and CDR2 FNYEAQ. Trimming removed 0 bases from V and 6 bases from J; junction bases left unmatched: 7. Written as DNA, the CDR3 is TGTGCCAGCAGCTTAGCGGCTGGACAGGGCGGTAATTCACCCCTCCACTTT. It is translated as CASSLAAGQGGNSPLHF. Together with reference TRBV7-6 and TRBJ1-6, the CDR3 gives the full variable domain: GAGVSQSPRYKVTKRGQDVALRCDPISGHVSLYWYRQALGQGPEFLTYFNYEAQQDKSGLPNDRFSAERPEGSISTLTIQRTEQRDSAMYRCASSLAAGQGGNSPLHFGNGTRLTVT.

In its sample, this clonotype was seen a few times. CDR3 bases: TGTGCCAGCACCCCGGGGGACAGCAGATACAATGAGCAGTTCTTC. Protein sequence: CASTPGDSRYNEQFF. The chain recombines TRBV7-9 with TRBJ2-1; D perhaps matches TRBD1 (7 bases). In germline, CDR1 is SEHNR, CDR2 FQNEAQ (reference sequence). The CDR3 spans 15 residues. The V end was cut by 7 bases, the J end by 4 bases, with 17 bases between.

The rearrangement links TRBV29-1 to TRBJ2-7, with 8 bases lining up with TRBD1. The CDR3 spans 14 residues. The V gene's germline CDR1 is SQVTM and CDR2 ANQGSEA. With V trimmed by 4 bases and J by 3 bases, 8 bases remained unmatched. Written as DNA, the CDR3 is TGCAGCGTTGTGCTGCAGGGGGCATACTACGAGCAGTACTTC. Amino acid sequence: CSVVLQGAYYEQYF.

The rearrangement links TRBV5-6 to TRBJ2-1; TRBD2 matches 7 bases. The germline gives CDR1 SGHDT, CDR2 YYEEEE. Unmatched junction bases numbered 10, after V lost 7 bases and J lost 6 bases. There are 14 residues in the CDR3. The CDR3 loop reads CASQLGGDPNEQFF. The CDR3 nucleotides are TGTGCCAGCCAGCTTGGGGGGGACCCCAATGAGCAGTTCTTC.

This clonotype was seen more than once but under ten times. The rearrangement uses TRBV6-5 and TRBJ1-1, with D perhaps TRBD1 (5 bases). Germline CDR1 is MNHEY and CDR2 is SVGAGI. Trimming removed 0 bases from V and 4 bases from J, with 9 bases in between. The CDR3 loop spans 14 amino acids. The CDR3, as DNA: TGTGCCAGCAGTTACTCGTACGGGACCACTGAAGCTTTCTTT. This translates into CASSYSYGTTEAFF.

This chain joins TRBV7-2 and TRBJ1-2, with 8 positions matching TRBD1. Looked up from germline, CDR1 is SGHTA and CDR2 is FQGNSA. V lost 5 bases to trimming and J lost 7 bases; unmatched junction nucleotides: 9. The CDR3 consists of 14 residues. CDR3 residues: CASSDGTGGFGYTF. CDR3 sequence (DNA): TGTGCCAGCAGCGACGGGACAGGAGGGTTTGGCTACACCTTC.

The V gene is TRBV11-2, the J gene TRBJ2-5; a weak D match, TRBD1 (6 bases). The CDR3 consists of 12 residues. V lost 5 bases to trimming and J lost 2 bases, with 6 bases between them. Germline-derived CDR1 and CDR2 are SGHAT and FQNNGV. CDR3 protein: CASSTGQETQYF. The CDR3, as DNA: TGTGCCAGCAGCACAGGGCAAGAGACCCAGTACTTC.

The table lists this clonotype with a count of one. The chain uses TRBV2 and TRBJ1-1, with D possibly matching TRBD1 (6 bases). Germline V gene sequence: CDR1 SNHLY, CDR2 FYNNEI. This CDR3 is built from 15 residues. V lost 5 bases to trimming and J lost 4 bases, with 17 bases between them. This chain's CDR3 is CASSSLLGGSTEAFF. DNA of the CDR3: TGTGCCAGCAGTTCCCTGTTAGGGGGGAGCACTGAAGCTTTCTTT.

V gene TRBV6-2 or TRBV6-3 combines with J gene TRBJ2-7, with D perhaps being TRBD1 or TRBD2 (5 bases each). This CDR3 contains 15 residues. Between the trimmed V and J ends, which lost 2 bases and 3 bases, there was a span of 14 bases. Germline CDR1 is MNHEY and CDR2 is SVGEGT. The DNA for the CDR3 is TGTGCCAGCAGTTACGAGAGGATGAGGGGCTACGAGCAGTACGTC. Translating it yields CASSYERMRGYEQYV.

This clonotype has only a few counts. The chain is built from TRBV19 and TRBJ1-3; D may be TRBD1 (5 bases). The ends were cut back, 3 bases at V and 2 bases at J, with 11 bases in the middle. Per the germline V gene, CDR1 is LNHDA and CDR2 is SQIVND (reference sequence). The CDR3 totals 15 residues. The CDR3: CASSIHPGPGNTIYF. The CDR3 nucleotides read TGTGCCAGTAGTATTCATCCGGGGCCTGGAAACACCATATATTTT.

Regarding this clonotype: One end of the junction is discordant with germline, which a read error may explain. The gene calls are TRBV20-1 and TRBJ2-1; 14 positions agree with TRBD2. The CDR3 totals 16 residues. Germline lookup yields CDR1 DFQATT and CDR2 SNEGSKA (reference sequence). The CDR3 loop is CSAAWTSGGHYSEQFF. CDR3 sequence (DNA): TGCAGTGCTGCCTGGACTAGCGGGGGGCACTACAGTGAGCAGTTCTTC.

The gene calls are TRBV6-5 and TRBJ1-1; no firm D call. V was trimmed by 4 bases and J by 5 bases, leaving 14 bases between them. The CDR3 spans 14 residues. Germline V gene lookup returns CDR1 MNHEY and CDR2 SVGAGI. The DNA for the CDR3 is TGTGCCAGCAGTTTTCTGGCACCAGTGACTGAAGCTTTCTTT. Amino acids: CASSFLAPVTEAFF.